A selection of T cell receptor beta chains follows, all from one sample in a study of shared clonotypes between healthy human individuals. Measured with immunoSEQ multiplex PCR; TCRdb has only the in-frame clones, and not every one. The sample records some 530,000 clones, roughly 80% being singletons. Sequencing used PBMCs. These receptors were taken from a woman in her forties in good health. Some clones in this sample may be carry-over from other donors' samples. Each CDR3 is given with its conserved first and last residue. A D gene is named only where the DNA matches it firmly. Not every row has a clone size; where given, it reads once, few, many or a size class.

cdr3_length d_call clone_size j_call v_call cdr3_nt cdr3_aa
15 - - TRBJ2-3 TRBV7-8 TGTGCCAGCAGCTTTCGAGGACTAAGCACAGATACGCAGTATTTT CASSFRGLSTDTQYF
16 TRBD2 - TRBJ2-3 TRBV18 TGTGCCAGCTCACCTAGAGCGGGAGACTTCACAGATACGCAGTATTTT CASSPRAGDFTDTQYF
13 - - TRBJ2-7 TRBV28 TGTGCCAGCAGTTTATCAGAATACTACGAGCAGTACTTC CASSLSEYYEQYF
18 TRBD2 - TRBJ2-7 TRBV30 TGTGCCTGGAGTGTACTGGGGCTAGCGGGAGAATTACGTCGAGAGCAGTACTTC CAWSVLGLAGELRREQYF
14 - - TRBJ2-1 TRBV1 TGCACCAGCAGCCTAGCGGATATGTACAATGAGCAGTTCTTC CTSSLADMYNEQFF
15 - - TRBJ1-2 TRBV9 TGTGCCAGCAGCGTTGGAGGGCGGATTATGGATGGCTACACCTTC CASSVGGRIMDGYTF
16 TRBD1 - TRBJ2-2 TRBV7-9 TGTGCCAGCAGCCCGCCGGGACAGGAGTACACCGGGGAGCTGTTTTTT CASSPPGQEYTGELFF
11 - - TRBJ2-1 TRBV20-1 TGCAGTGCTGCCTCTAGGGATGAGCAGTTCTTC CSAASRDEQFF
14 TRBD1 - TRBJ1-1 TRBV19 TGTGCCAGTAGTATCGGGACAGGGATCGCGAAAGCTTTCTTT CASSIGTGIAKAFF
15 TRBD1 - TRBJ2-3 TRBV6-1 TGTGCCAGCAGTGGGGGACAGGGAGGTGCAGATACGCAGTATTTT CASSGGQGGADTQYF
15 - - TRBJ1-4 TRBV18 TGTGCCAGCTCACCAATGGGGGGGCTGAATGAAAAACTGTTTTTT CASSPMGGLNEKLFF
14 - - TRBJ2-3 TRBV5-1 TGCGCCAGCAGCCCGGGACTTAGCACAGATACGCAGTATTTT CASSPGLSTDTQYF
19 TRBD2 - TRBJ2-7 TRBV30 TGTGCCTGCCGGCAGGATCGACTAGCTGGAGTTCTACAGACCTACGAGCAGTACTTC CACRQDRLAGVLQTYEQYF
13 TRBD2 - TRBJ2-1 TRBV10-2 TGCGCCAGCAGTGGGCTAGCGGACAATGAGCAGTTCTTC CASSGLADNEQFF
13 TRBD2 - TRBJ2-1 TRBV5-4 TGTGCCAGCAGCTTGAGGACTAGCTCTGAGCAGTTCTTC CASSLRTSSEQFF
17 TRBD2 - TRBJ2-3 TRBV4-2 TGTGCCAGCAGCCAAACAGCGGGAGGTGGATGGACAGATACGCAGTATTTT CASSQTAGGGWTDTQYF
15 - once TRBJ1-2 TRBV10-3 TGTGCCATCGGGGGGGGACCCGTGGCTAACTATGGCTACACCTTC CAIGGGPVANYGYTF
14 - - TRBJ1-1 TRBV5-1 TGCGCCAGCAGCTCCCAGGGACAGAACACTGAAGCTTTCTTT CASSSQGQNTEAFF
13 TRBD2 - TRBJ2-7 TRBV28 TGTGCCAGCGTGACTAGCGGGGCCTACGAGCAGTACTTC CASVTSGAYEQYF
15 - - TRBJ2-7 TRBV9 TGTGCCAGCAGCTTCCAACAGGTCTTCTCCTACGAGCAGTACTTC CASSFQQVFSYEQYF
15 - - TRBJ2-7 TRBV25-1 TGTGCCAGCAGTGATCCGGGACTGGGGACCTACGAGCAGTACTTC CASSDPGLGTYEQYF
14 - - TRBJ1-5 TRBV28 TGTGCCAGCAGTTTCCCGTATAGCAATCAGCCCCAGCATTTT CASSFPYSNQPQHF
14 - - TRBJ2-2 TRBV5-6 TGTGCCAGCAGCCCCGGGATTCAAACCGGGGAGCTGTTTTTT CASSPGIQTGELFF
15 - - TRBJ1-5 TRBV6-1 TGTGCCAGCAGTGAAAACAGGGTTGGCAATCAGCCCCAGCATTTT CASSENRVGNQPQHF
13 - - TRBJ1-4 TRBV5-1 TGCGCCAGCAGCCCGGATCCGAATGAAAAACTGTTTTTT CASSPDPNEKLFF
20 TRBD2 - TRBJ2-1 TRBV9 TGTGCCAGCAGCGTAGCCGGGAGCGGCGGGAGGGCCACGTTAGGGAATGAGCAGTTCTTC CASSVAGSGGRATLGNEQFF
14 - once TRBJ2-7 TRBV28 TGTGCCAGCAGTTCATCCCCGACCGATTACGAGCAGTACTTC CASSSSPTDYEQYF
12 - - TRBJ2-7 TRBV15 TGTGCCACGTGGAGGGCCCTCTACGAGCAGTACTTC CATWRALYEQYF
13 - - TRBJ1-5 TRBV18 TGTGCCAGCCGACCTGGGGGGAATCAGCCCCAGCATTTT CASRPGGNQPQHF
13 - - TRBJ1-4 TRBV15 TGTGCCACCAGCAGAGATCTCGGAGAAAAACTGTTTTTT CATSRDLGEKLFF
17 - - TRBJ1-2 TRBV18 TGTGCCAGCTCACCAACCGGGGCCACCGGCGGTAACTATGGCTACACCTTC CASSPTGATGGNYGYTF
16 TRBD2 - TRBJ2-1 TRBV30 TGTGCCTGGAGTCACGGAGCGGGAGGCTCCTACAATGAGCAGTTCTTC CAWSHGAGGSYNEQFF
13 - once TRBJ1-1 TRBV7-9 TGTGCCAGCAGCTTCCGGGCGAACACTGAAGCTTTCTTT CASSFRANTEAFF
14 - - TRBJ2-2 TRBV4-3 TGCGCCAGCAGCCACGGGGTCGGCACCGGGGAGCTGTTTTTT CASSHGVGTGELFF
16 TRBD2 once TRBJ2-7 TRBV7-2 TGTGCCAGCAGCTTCGGACTAGCGGGAGTTGGCTACGAGCAGTACTTC CASSFGLAGVGYEQYF
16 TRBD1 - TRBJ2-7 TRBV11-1 TGTGCCAGCAGCTTAGTGGGGACAGAAACCCCCTACGAGCAGTACTTC CASSLVGTETPYEQYF
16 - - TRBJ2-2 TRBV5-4 TGTGCCAGCAGCTTGGCCCCTACTCCGAACACCGGGGAGCTGTTTTTT CASSLAPTPNTGELFF
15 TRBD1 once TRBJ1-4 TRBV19 TGTGCCAGTAGAGAACAGGGGAGGTTTAATGAAAAACTGTTTTTT CASREQGRFNEKLFF
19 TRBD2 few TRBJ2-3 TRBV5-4 TGTGCCAGCAGCGCCGGGACTAGCGGGAGTCTACCGGGAACAGATACGCAGTATTTT CASSAGTSGSLPGTDTQYF
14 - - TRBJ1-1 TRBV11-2 TGTGCCAGCAGCTTGCTCCTAGGGAACACTGAAGCTTTCTTT CASSLLLGNTEAFF
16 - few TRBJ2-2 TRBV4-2 TGTGCCAGCAGCCATCCGGGGGAGTGGGACACCGGGGAGCTGTTTTTT CASSHPGEWDTGELFF
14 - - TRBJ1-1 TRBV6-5 TGTGCCAGCAGGAGAGGGGGGTCGGTCACTGAAGCTTTCTTT CASRRGGSVTEAFF
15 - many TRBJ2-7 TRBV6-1 TGTGCCAGCAGTGAACGTCCGACAGGATCCTACGAGCAGTACTTC CASSERPTGSYEQYF
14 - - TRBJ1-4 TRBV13 TGTGCCAGCAGCTGGACAGAAGTGGGGGAAAAACTGTTTTTT CASSWTEVGEKLFF
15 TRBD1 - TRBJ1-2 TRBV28 TGTGCCAGCCTGACTCCTACAGGGGGCGCCTATGGCTACACCTTC CASLTPTGGAYGYTF
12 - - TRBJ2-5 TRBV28 TGTGCCAGCAGCTCTGTCCAAGAGACCCAGTACTTC CASSSVQETQYF
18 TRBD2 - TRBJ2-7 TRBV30 TGTGCCTGGAGTCTCGGACAGGGGACTAGCGGGAGGGTCTACGAGCAGTACTTC CAWSLGQGTSGRVYEQYF
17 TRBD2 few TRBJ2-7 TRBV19 TGTGCCAGTAGTATTTCTGGGACTAGCGGGGCGCATTACGAGCAGTACTTC CASSISGTSGAHYEQYF
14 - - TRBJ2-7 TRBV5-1 TGCGCCAGCAGCCTGGAACAGGGATCCTACGAGCAGTACTTC CASSLEQGSYEQYF
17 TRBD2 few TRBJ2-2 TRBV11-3 TGTGCCAGCAGCTTAGATCGCGGGAGAGCCTTCACCGGGGAGCTGTTTTTT CASSLDRGRAFTGELFF
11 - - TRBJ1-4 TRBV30 TGTGCCTTAGGATTTCTTGAAAAACTGTTTTTT CALGFLEKLFF
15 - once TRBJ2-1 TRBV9 TGTGCCAGCAGCGTAGGGGGCACTCTTTACAATGAGCAGTTCTTC CASSVGGTLYNEQFF
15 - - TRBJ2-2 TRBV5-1 TGCGCCAGCAGTCCCCAAGGGGGAGGCACCGGGGAGCTGTTTTTT CASSPQGGGTGELFF
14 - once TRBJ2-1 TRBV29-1 TGCAGCGTTGGGTGGGGTAGCGCGGGGCAGGGGCAGTTCTTC CSVGWGSAGQGQFF